One and the same sample provided the 25 T cell receptor beta chains below, sequenced in a study of shared clonotypes between healthy human individuals. Libraries were prepared by immunoSEQ multiplex PCR; TCRdb keeps only in-frame clonotypes and omits some of them. The sample consists of around 1.6 million clones, roughly 98% of them appearing once. The sequenced material came from naive CD4+ T cells sorted from blood. Described subset: CD45RA+ positively selected. The receptor set was obtained from a man aged 30 to 45 in good health.

The chain carries TRBV28 and TRBJ2-7; possibly TRBD1 for D (5 bases). Trimming shortened V by 10 bases and J by 3 bases, and 13 bases separated the two germline ends. Per germline, CDR1 MDHEN and CDR2 SYDVKM. The CDR3 runs 12 residues. This CDR3 is CATNRLLYEQYF. In DNA form, the CDR3 reads TGTGCCACCAACAGGCTACTCTACGAGCAGTACTTC.

This chain links TRBV30 with TRBJ2-3; the D is unclear. CDR1 is GTSNPN, CDR2 SVGIG, per germline (reference sequence). With 2 bases removed from V and 6 bases from J, the gap between germline ends came to 12 bases. The CDR3 contains 13 residues. DNA for the CDR3: TGTGCCTGGAGTCTGGATTTTAAGGATACGCAGTATTTT. Translating gives CAWSLDFKDTQYF.

The genes are TRBV7-3 and TRBJ2-5, with 8 bases identical to TRBD1. J gave up 6 bases and V 5 bases, and 8 bases lay outside the gene matches. Germline CDR1 and CDR2: SGHTA and FQGTGA. There are 14 residues in the CDR3. CDR3 sequence reads: CASSADRVDKTQYF. The DNA of the CDR3 is TGTGCCAGCAGCGCGGACAGGGTTGATAAGACCCAGTACTTC.

V and J are TRBV5-5 and TRBJ2-2; D is undetermined. The CDR3 totals 16 residues. From germline, CDR1 is SGHKS and CDR2 YYEKEE (reference sequence). The ends were cut back, 4 bases at V and 4 bases at J, with 17 bases in the middle. The CDR3 DNA sequence: TGTGCCAGCAGCCCCCTGCCGGTTTTTAGCACCGGGGAGCTGTTTTTT. This codes for CASSPLPVFSTGELFF.

The gene calls are TRBV28 and TRBJ2-7; D is tentatively TRBD1 or TRBD2 (7 bases each). Trimming cost V 2 bases and J 6 bases, with 20 bases left between them. The germline V gene has CDR1 MDHEN and CDR2 SYDVKM. This CDR3 has 16 residues. CDR3 DNA sequence: TGTGCCAGCAGTTTACCCTTGGGGAGGGGGCGAGGCGAGCAGTACTTC. Translation: CASSLPLGRGRGEQYF.

This sequence joins TRBV28 and TRBJ1-3; 8 bases are a match to TRBD1. From germline, CDR1 is MDHEN and CDR2 SYDVKM. J lost 3 bases, V lost 3 bases, and 7 bases had no gene match. The CDR3 totals 16 residues. The DNA for the CDR3 is TGTGCCAGCAGTTTGGGGCAGGGGGCGGGTGGAAACACCATATATTTT. It codes for CASSLGQGAGGNTIYF.

The J gene is TRBJ2-7, the V gene TRBV18, with TRBD2 matching 8 bases. The V gene end was trimmed by 6 bases and the J gene end by 6 bases; junction bases not matched to a gene: 25. The CDR3 consists of 19 residues. CDR1 and CDR2 (germline): KGHSH, LQKENI. CDR3: CASSPAGSGRGGGSSEQYF. The CDR3 DNA reads TGTGCCAGCTCGCCCGCCGGGAGCGGGAGAGGGGGGGGGTCTTCCGAGCAGTACTTC. Full variable domain (remainder filled in from reference TRBV18 and TRBJ2-7): NAGVMQNPRHLVRRRGQEARLRCSPMKGHSHVYWYRQLPEEGLKFMVYLQKENIIDESGMPKERFSAEFPKEGPSILRIQQVVRGDSAAYFCASSPAGSGRGGGSSEQYFGPGTRLTVT.

V is TRBV27 and J is TRBJ2-3, with 8 positions matching TRBD2. V lost 4 bases, J lost 2 bases, and 5 bases stayed unmatched. Germline CDR1 MNHEY, CDR2 SMNVEV (reference sequence). The CDR3 covers 15 residues. The CDR3 loop is CASSSPAGVTDTQYF. The CDR3 DNA follows: TGTGCCAGCAGTTCCCCAGCGGGAGTCACAGATACGCAGTATTTT.

The V and J genes are TRBV30 and TRBJ1-2, with D tentatively TRBD1 (6 bases). This CDR3 contains 13 residues. Germline CDR1 GTSNPN, CDR2 SVGIG (reference sequence). Trimming cost V 7 bases and J 4 bases, with 16 bases left between them. CDR3 sequence reads: CASGAHARYGYTF. Written as DNA, the CDR3 is TGTGCCTCAGGGGCCCACGCCCGCTATGGCTACACCTTC.

The chain uses TRBV7-9 and TRBJ2-2; 14 nucleotides line up with TRBD2. V shed 3 bases and J 6 bases; nucleotides not matched to a gene: 12. This CDR3 has 19 residues. CDR1 SEHNR and CDR2 FQNEAQ come from the germline V gene (reference sequence). CDR3 bases: TGTGCCAGCAGCTTCATGACTAGCGGGAGGGCGAGATTGTCCGGGGAGCTGTTTTTT. Amino acids: CASSFMTSGRARLSGELFF.

The V and J genes are TRBV9 and TRBJ2-1, with TRBD2 matching 10 bases. V lost 2 bases, J lost 9 bases, and 8 bases stayed unmatched. Germline loops: CDR1 SGDLS, CDR2 YYNGEE. The CDR3 is 15 residues long. The CDR3 is CASSVLAGAGGEQFF. Here the CDR3 DNA reads TGTGCCAGCAGCGTTCTAGCGGGAGCTGGTGGTGAGCAGTTCTTC.

The V and J genes are TRBV5-1 and TRBJ2-7; TRBD1 is a possible D gene (5 bases). V gave up 4 bases and J gave up 3 bases, with 11 bases separating them. The CDR3 is 13 residues long. The germline V gene encodes CDR1 SGHRS and CDR2 YFSETQ. This CDR3 reads CASSLSRVYEQYF. The CDR3 DNA reads as TGCGCCAGCAGCCTATCCAGGGTCTACGAGCAGTACTTC.

The genes are TRBV11-3 and TRBJ1-1, with D tentatively TRBD1 (6 bases). Deletions cut 5 bases from V and 6 bases from J, with 22 bases between. The CDR3 sequence is 16 residues long. The germline V gene has CDR1 SGHNT and CDR2 YENEEA. The CDR3 protein is CASSATQGSGSPEAFF. CDR3 DNA sequence: TGTGCCAGCAGCGCCACACAGGGCTCAGGAAGTCCTGAAGCTTTCTTT.

The chain couples TRBV2 to TRBJ2-3; 12 positions agree with TRBD2. Germline V CDR1 and CDR2: SNHLY, FYNNEI. This CDR3 contains 15 residues. V shed 2 bases and J 6 bases; nucleotides not matched to a gene: 3. This CDR3 reads CASSELAGGRDTQYF. The CDR3 nucleotides are TGTGCCAGCAGTGAACTAGCGGGAGGGCGTGATACGCAGTATTTT.

The genes are TRBV29-1 and TRBJ2-3; TRBD2 matches 8 bases. Germline CDR1 is SQVTM and CDR2 is ANQGSEA. Trimming at V came to 6 bases and at J to 2 bases, leaving 10 bases not matched to a gene. This CDR3 has 15 amino acids. DNA of the CDR3: TGCAGCGTGGCGGGAGCTAGCGGGCCCACAGATACGCAGTATTTT. Amino acids: CSVAGASGPTDTQYF.

CDR3 sequence: CASRFVYRDTQYTF. CDR3 coding DNA: TGCGCCAGCAGATTTGTATATAGGGACACGCAATACACCTTC. The chain combines TRBV5-1 with TRBJ1-2; D may be TRBD1 (6 bases). The CDR3 contains 14 residues. Germline CDR1 is SGHRS and CDR2 is YFSETQ. Trimming pared 5 bases from V and 11 bases from J, leaving 22 bases between. The full variable domain, rest sourced from reference TRBV5-1 and TRBJ1-2, is KAGVTQTPRYLIKTRGQQVTLSCSPISGHRSVSWYQQTPGQGLQFLFEYFSETQRNKGNFPGRFSGRQFSNSRSEMNVSTLELGDSALYLCASRFVYRDTQYTFGSGTRLTVV.

The chain uses TRBV7-2 and TRBJ1-1; the D is unclear. Looked up from germline, CDR1 is SGHTA and CDR2 is FQGNSA. The CDR3 spans 15 residues. Between the trimmed V and J ends, which lost 7 bases and 0 bases, there was a span of 15 bases. The CDR3 DNA reads TGTGCCAGCACCCCATGGGCAGGACTGAACACTGAAGCTTTCTTT. It yields the protein CASTPWAGLNTEAFF.

This clone has a single count. V is TRBV5-8 and J is TRBJ2-5; the match to TRBD2 covers 7 bases. The CDR3 covers 13 residues. Trimming took 3 bases from V and 5 from J; bases not matched to a gene: 4. Per germline, CDR1 SGHTS and CDR2 YDEGEE. CDR3 bases: TGTGCCAGCAGCTGGGAGGGCCCCGAGACCCAGTACTTC. This encodes CASSWEGPETQYF.

This clone was observed a handful of times. The CDR3 region has the DNA TGTGCCAGCAGCTTAAACAGACAAAACATTCAGTACTTC. Translated: CASSLNRQNIQYF. The chain combines TRBV7-8 with TRBJ2-4, with D uncertain. The CDR3 has 13 amino acids. Germline values: CDR1 SGHVS, CDR2 FQNEAQ. V was trimmed by 2 bases and J by 5 bases, leaving 7 bases between them.

The chain has TRBV5-1 and TRBJ2-2; no reliable D call. Germline CDR1 is SGHRS and CDR2 is YFSETQ. The length of the CDR3 is 15 residues. Trimming cost V 1 base and J 3 bases, with 10 bases left between them. DNA of the CDR3: TGCGCCAGCAGCTTGAAGCTAGTGGACACCGGGGAGCTGTTTTTT. Translation: CASSLKLVDTGELFF.

The chain uses TRBV28 and TRBJ1-5, with 8 positions matching TRBD1. The germline gives CDR1 MDHEN, CDR2 SYDVKM. The CDR3 has 14 residues. With 4 bases clipped from V and 6 bases from J, the junction kept 5 bases outside the gene matches. CDR3 DNA: TGTGCCAGCAGTTCCCGGACAGGGCTTCAGCCCCAGCATTTT. Protein sequence: CASSSRTGLQPQHF. Looking up the rest from reference TRBV28 and TRBJ1-5 gives the full variable domain: DVKVTQSSRYLVKRTGEKVFLECVQDMDHENMFWYRQDPGLGLRLIYFSYDVKMKEKGDIPEGYSVSREKKERFSLILESASTNQTSMYLCASSSRTGLQPQHFGDGTRLSIL.

The CDR3 loop reads CASSLNRMNTGELFF. The CDR3 DNA follows: TGTGCCAGCAGCTTGAACAGGATGAACACCGGGGAGCTGTTTTTT. The chain couples TRBV5-4 to TRBJ2-2; tentatively, D is TRBD1 (5 bases). CDR1 SGHNT and CDR2 YYREEE come from the germline V gene (reference sequence). The V end lost 1 base, the J end lost 1 base, and 8 bases lay between the germline ends. The CDR3 sequence is 15 residues long.

The V gene is TRBV6-5, the J gene TRBJ2-3; D remains unclear. The CDR3 is 13 amino acids. V was shortened by 6 bases and J by 11 bases, with 18 bases between the two germline ends. The germline gives CDR1 MNHEY, CDR2 SVGAGI. CDR3 DNA sequence: TGTGCCAGCAGCCCCGCTCGTTTGAGAGGGCAGTATTTT. This gives the protein CASSPARLRGQYF.

This sequence joins TRBV5-4 and TRBJ2-7; 14 bases match TRBD2. J lost 7 bases, V lost 4 bases, and 10 bases had no gene match. CDR1 and CDR2 from the germline V gene are SGHNT and YYREEE (reference sequence). The CDR3 runs to 16 residues. The CDR3 sequence: CASSPGLAGAPREQYF. Here the CDR3 DNA reads TGTGCCAGCAGCCCGGGACTAGCGGGGGCCCCTCGGGAGCAGTACTTC.

The chain couples TRBV20-1 to TRBJ1-2, with TRBD1 identical over 9 bases. Germline trimming cut 3 bases from V and 7 bases from J; bases unmatched to any gene: 0. The CDR3 is 11 amino acids. Germline V lookup: CDR1 DFQATT, CDR2 SNEGSKA (reference sequence). CDR3 in amino acids: CSARTGGGYTF. CDR3 nucleotide sequence: TGCAGTGCTAGGACAGGGGGTGGCTACACCTTC.